This is a list of T cell receptor beta chains from one sample in a study of post-analysis software for immune sequencing data. From the PCR reads, TCRdb called clonotypes with MiXCR, one entry per CDR3 protein. Of more than 500,000 distinct CDR3 sequences listed, under 40% were seen once; the top ten hold approximately 6%. Sample: blood. The receptors here all came from a girl aged 2-17 years with multiple sclerosis. The CDR3 runs from the conserved cysteine through the conserved F or W. The D gene is left open where the match is weak. A clone size is listed for some rows: how often the clone was seen (once, few, many), or a class if it is expanded.

clone_size: many
cdr3_length: 16
d_call: -
v_call: TRBV2
j_call: TRBJ2-6
cdr3_aa: CASRGTPSSGANVLTF
cdr3_nt: TGTGCCAGCAGAGGGACACCAAGCTCTGGGGCCAACGTCCTGACTTTC

clone_size: many
cdr3_length: 16
d_call: -
v_call: TRBV4-1
j_call: TRBJ2-1
cdr3_aa: CASSQGRLGSHNEQFF
cdr3_nt: TGCGCCAGCAGCCAAGGGCGACTAGGTTCTCACAATGAGCAGTTCTTC

clone_size: many
cdr3_length: 15
d_call: -
v_call: TRBV5-5
j_call: TRBJ1-5
cdr3_aa: CASSWNEGLPQPQHF
cdr3_nt: TGTGCCAGCAGCTGGAACGAGGGATTGCCTCAGCCCCAGCATTTT

clone_size: -
cdr3_length: 15
d_call: TRBD1
v_call: TRBV29-1
j_call: TRBJ2-7
cdr3_aa: CSVEDPGQALREQYF
cdr3_nt: TGCAGCGTTGAAGATCCAGGACAGGCCCTACGGGAGCAGTACTTC

clone_size: -
cdr3_length: 15
d_call: -
v_call: TRBV7-3
j_call: TRBJ1-4
cdr3_aa: CASSLRGQPNEKLFF
cdr3_nt: TGTGCCAGCAGCTTAAGGGGACAACCTAATGAAAAACTGTTTTTT

clone_size: -
cdr3_length: 15
d_call: -
v_call: TRBV5-1
j_call: TRBJ1-6
cdr3_aa: CASSLETGLNSPLHF
cdr3_nt: TGCGCCAGCAGCTTGGAAACAGGCCTTAATTCACCCCTCCACTTT

clone_size: -
cdr3_length: 15
d_call: -
v_call: TRBV27
j_call: TRBJ2-7
cdr3_aa: CASSYYPDSSYEQYF
cdr3_nt: TGTGCCAGCAGTTATTACCCGGACAGCTCCTACGAGCAGTACTTC

clone_size: -
cdr3_length: 15
d_call: TRBD2
v_call: TRBV6-2/TRBV6-3
j_call: TRBJ2-1
cdr3_aa: CASSYRAGLFNEQFF
cdr3_nt: TGTGCCAGCAGTTACCGAGCGGGGCTTTTCAATGAGCAGTTCTTC

clone_size: -
cdr3_length: 16
d_call: -
v_call: TRBV28
j_call: TRBJ2-3
cdr3_aa: CASRLLLGGGGDTQYF
cdr3_nt: TGTGCCAGCAGGCTCCTTCTAGGTGGGGGAGGAGATACGCAGTATTTT

clone_size: few
cdr3_length: 17
d_call: -
v_call: TRBV6-1
j_call: TRBJ2-1
cdr3_aa: CASRDRAESHPYNEQFF
cdr3_nt: TGTGCCAGCAGGGATAGAGCGGAATCTCATCCCTACAATGAGCAGTTCTTC

clone_size: -
cdr3_length: 17
d_call: -
v_call: TRBV5-1
j_call: TRBJ2-3
cdr3_aa: CASKRPGLRSSADTQYF
cdr3_nt: TGCGCCAGCAAGAGACCGGGACTTCGATCATCGGCAGATACGCAGTATTTT

clone_size: -
cdr3_length: 14
d_call: -
v_call: TRBV5-1
j_call: TRBJ2-3
cdr3_aa: CASGGIEGTDTQYF
cdr3_nt: TGCGCCAGCGGTGGAATTGAGGGAACAGATACGCAGTATTTT

clone_size: few
cdr3_length: 15
d_call: TRBD2
v_call: TRBV20-1
j_call: TRBJ2-3
cdr3_aa: CSARDPRRGADTQYF
cdr3_nt: TGCAGTGCTAGAGATCCGAGGCGGGGGGCAGATACGCAGTATTTT

clone_size: -
cdr3_length: 16
d_call: -
v_call: TRBV9
j_call: TRBJ2-1
cdr3_aa: CASNPSGPGTYNEQFF
cdr3_nt: TGTGCCAGCAACCCTTCGGGCCCGGGAACCTACAATGAGCAGTTCTTC

clone_size: -
cdr3_length: 13
d_call: -
v_call: TRBV18
j_call: TRBJ2-7
cdr3_aa: CASSPRTENEQYF
cdr3_nt: TGTGCCAGCTCACCGAGGACAGAAAACGAGCAGTACTTC

clone_size: -
cdr3_length: 13
d_call: TRBD1
v_call: TRBV10-3
j_call: TRBJ1-2
cdr3_aa: CAISEGTGLSYTF
cdr3_nt: TGTGCCATCAGTGAAGGGACAGGGTTGAGCTACACCTTC

clone_size: -
cdr3_length: 16
d_call: TRBD1
v_call: TRBV6-6
j_call: TRBJ2-7
cdr3_aa: CVSSYGGTGGLNEQYF
cdr3_nt: TGTGTCAGCAGTTACGGGGGGACAGGGGGCTTAAACGAGCAGTACTTC

clone_size: -
cdr3_length: 12
d_call: -
v_call: TRBV12-3/TRBV12-4
j_call: TRBJ1-2
cdr3_aa: CASSFRGRGYTF
cdr3_nt: TGTGCCAGCAGTTTTAGGGGCCGCGGCTACACCTTC

clone_size: few
cdr3_length: 13
d_call: -
v_call: TRBV20-1
j_call: TRBJ2-3
cdr3_aa: CSAPLVVTDTQYF
cdr3_nt: TGCAGTGCTCCCCTCGTAGTCACAGATACGCAGTATTTT

clone_size: -
cdr3_length: 17
d_call: TRBD1
v_call: TRBV4-1
j_call: TRBJ1-2
cdr3_aa: CASSQDLPAGGISGYTF
cdr3_nt: TGCGCCAGCAGCCAAGATCTCCCGGCAGGGGGCATAAGTGGCTACACCTTC

clone_size: once
cdr3_length: 15
d_call: -
v_call: TRBV14
j_call: TRBJ2-1
cdr3_aa: CASSQGGYGYNEQFF
cdr3_nt: TGTGCCAGCAGCCAAGGGGGTTACGGCTACAATGAGCAGTTCTTC

clone_size: -
cdr3_length: 17
d_call: TRBD2
v_call: TRBV20-1
j_call: TRBJ2-3
cdr3_aa: CGARVASGDLMAGTQYF
cdr3_nt: TGCGGTGCTAGAGTGGCTAGCGGGGACCTAATGGCGGGTACGCAGTATTTT

clone_size: -
cdr3_length: 14
d_call: -
v_call: TRBV20-1
j_call: TRBJ2-3
cdr3_aa: CSAPAGQNTDTQYF
cdr3_nt: TGCAGTGCCCCCGCAGGACAGAACACAGATACGCAGTATTTT

clone_size: few
cdr3_length: 12
d_call: -
v_call: TRBV28
j_call: TRBJ2-5
cdr3_aa: CASSALGETQYF
cdr3_nt: TGTGCCAGCAGCGCCCTCGGAGAGACCCAGTACTTC

clone_size: few
cdr3_length: 13
d_call: -
v_call: TRBV3-1
j_call: TRBJ2-6
cdr3_aa: CASTVSGANVLTF
cdr3_nt: TGTGCCAGTACGGTCTCTGGGGCCAACGTCCTGACTTTC

clone_size: -
cdr3_length: 14
d_call: -
v_call: TRBV20-1
j_call: TRBJ1-2
cdr3_aa: CSARTGSRLAGYTF
cdr3_nt: TGCAGTGCTAGAACAGGGTCCCGATTGGCTGGCTACACCTTC

clone_size: few
cdr3_length: 17
d_call: TRBD2
v_call: TRBV4-2
j_call: TRBJ2-3
cdr3_aa: CASSQDGTGGATDTQYF
cdr3_nt: TGTGCCAGCAGCCAAGATGGGACCGGGGGGGCGACAGATACGCAGTATTTT

clone_size: -
cdr3_length: 15
d_call: TRBD1
v_call: TRBV7-2
j_call: TRBJ1-2
cdr3_aa: CASSAGQGSLYGYTF
cdr3_nt: TGTGCCAGCAGCGCCGGACAGGGATCCCTCTATGGCTACACCTTC

clone_size: -
cdr3_length: 17
d_call: -
v_call: TRBV6-1
j_call: TRBJ1-6
cdr3_aa: CASSQQQGRAYNSPLHF
cdr3_nt: TGTGCCAGCAGTCAACAGCAGGGGAGGGCCTATAATTCACCCCTCCACTTT

clone_size: -
cdr3_length: 14
d_call: -
v_call: TRBV5-1
j_call: TRBJ2-5
cdr3_aa: CASSLDGSSETQYF
cdr3_nt: TGCGCCAGCAGCTTGGATGGTAGCTCGGAGACCCAGTACTTC

clone_size: -
cdr3_length: 15
d_call: -
v_call: TRBV20-1
j_call: TRBJ1-1
cdr3_aa: CSARVTGNLDTEAFF
cdr3_nt: TGCAGTGCTAGAGTCACCGGGAATCTGGACACTGAAGCTTTCTTT

clone_size: -
cdr3_length: 13
d_call: -
v_call: TRBV11-2
j_call: TRBJ2-2
cdr3_aa: CASSPWDTGELFF
cdr3_nt: TGTGCCAGCAGCCCATGGGACACCGGGGAGCTGTTTTTT

clone_size: many
cdr3_length: 15
d_call: TRBD2
v_call: TRBV7-2
j_call: TRBJ2-3
cdr3_aa: CASSSFASGVDTQYF
cdr3_nt: TGTGCCAGCAGCTCTTTCGCTAGCGGGGTGGATACGCAGTATTTT

clone_size: -
cdr3_length: 14
d_call: -
v_call: TRBV18
j_call: TRBJ2-3
cdr3_aa: CASSLPGLRDTQYF
cdr3_nt: TGTGCCAGCTCACTTCCGGGACTCCGAGATACGCAGTATTTT

clone_size: -
cdr3_length: 13
d_call: -
v_call: TRBV29-1
j_call: TRBJ1-1
cdr3_aa: CSAQGGLNTEAFF
cdr3_nt: TGCAGCGCTCAAGGGGGACTGAACACTGAAGCTTTCTTT

clone_size: -
cdr3_length: 11
d_call: -
v_call: TRBV25-1
j_call: TRBJ2-2
cdr3_aa: CASRNTGERFF
cdr3_nt: TGTGCCAGCAGGAACACCGGGGAGCGGTTTTTT

clone_size: -
cdr3_length: 14
d_call: -
v_call: TRBV27
j_call: TRBJ2-4
cdr3_aa: CVSSYSGVGNIQYF
cdr3_nt: TGTGTCAGCAGTTACTCAGGGGTGGGAAACATTCAGTACTTC

clone_size: few
cdr3_length: 15
d_call: TRBD2
v_call: TRBV3-1
j_call: TRBJ2-1
cdr3_aa: CASSPVVAGYNEQFF
cdr3_nt: TGTGCCAGCAGCCCAGTGGTAGCGGGCTACAATGAGCAGTTCTTC

clone_size: -
cdr3_length: 13
d_call: -
v_call: TRBV6-2/TRBV6-3
j_call: TRBJ2-1
cdr3_aa: CASRPNGRNEQFF
cdr3_nt: TGTGCCAGCAGACCAAACGGCCGCAATGAGCAGTTCTTC

clone_size: -
cdr3_length: 14
d_call: -
v_call: TRBV20-1
j_call: TRBJ1-2
cdr3_aa: CSASQGGIDYGYTF
cdr3_nt: TGCAGTGCTAGTCAGGGCGGAATTGACTATGGCTACACCTTC

clone_size: -
cdr3_length: 17
d_call: TRBD2
v_call: TRBV7-2
j_call: TRBJ2-7
cdr3_aa: CASSLDFAGEPSYEQYF
cdr3_nt: TGTGCCAGCAGCTTGGACTTTGCGGGGGAACCCTCCTACGAGCAGTACTTC

clone_size: once
cdr3_length: 13
d_call: -
v_call: TRBV12-3/TRBV12-4
j_call: TRBJ2-3
cdr3_aa: CASSSLETDVQYF
cdr3_nt: TGTGCCAGCAGTTCACTGGAAACAGATGTGCAGTATTTT

clone_size: -
cdr3_length: 12
d_call: -
v_call: TRBV5-6
j_call: TRBJ2-1
cdr3_aa: CASSLGGDLGFF
cdr3_nt: TGTGCCAGCAGCTTGGGGGGAGATTTGGGGTTCTTC

clone_size: -
cdr3_length: 17
d_call: TRBD2
v_call: TRBV6-5
j_call: TRBJ2-3
cdr3_aa: CASSWGSTSGGADTQYF
cdr3_nt: TGTGCCAGCAGTTGGGGTTCGACTAGCGGGGGGGCAGATACGCAGTATTTT

clone_size: many
cdr3_length: 14
d_call: -
v_call: TRBV9
j_call: TRBJ2-7
cdr3_aa: CASSVGASPYEQYF
cdr3_nt: TGTGCCAGCAGCGTAGGGGCCAGCCCCTACGAGCAGTACTTC

clone_size: few
cdr3_length: 15
d_call: -
v_call: TRBV5-1
j_call: TRBJ1-5
cdr3_aa: CASSLGVTGHQPQHF
cdr3_nt: TGCGCCAGCAGCTTGGGCGTAACCGGGCATCAGCCCCAGCATTTT

clone_size: -
cdr3_length: 19
d_call: TRBD2
v_call: TRBV5-1
j_call: TRBJ2-5
cdr3_aa: CASSLSGLAGGLNQETQYF
cdr3_nt: TGCGCCAGCAGCTTGTCCGGACTAGCGGGGGGACTCAACCAAGAGACCCAGTACTTC

clone_size: few
cdr3_length: 15
d_call: TRBD2
v_call: TRBV12-3/TRBV12-4
j_call: TRBJ2-5
cdr3_aa: CASSASGGYQETQYF
cdr3_nt: TGTGCCAGCAGTGCTAGCGGGGGGTACCAAGAGACCCAGTACTTC

clone_size: -
cdr3_length: 15
d_call: TRBD1
v_call: TRBV10-2
j_call: TRBJ2-2
cdr3_aa: CASTPGQGAVGELFF
cdr3_nt: TGCGCCAGCACTCCGGGACAGGGGGCTGTCGGGGAGCTGTTTTTT

clone_size: few
cdr3_length: 13
d_call: TRBD2
v_call: TRBV14
j_call: TRBJ2-1
cdr3_aa: CASRASGGNEQFF
cdr3_nt: TGTGCCAGCAGGGCTAGCGGGGGGAATGAGCAGTTCTTC

clone_size: -
cdr3_length: 15
d_call: -
v_call: TRBV14
j_call: TRBJ2-1
cdr3_aa: CASSPHAGYRDEQFF
cdr3_nt: TGTGCCAGCAGCCCCCATGCGGGGTATAGGGATGAGCAGTTCTTC

clone_size: few
cdr3_length: 13
d_call: -
v_call: TRBV2
j_call: TRBJ2-5
cdr3_aa: CASREVYQETQYF
cdr3_nt: TGTGCCAGCAGGGAAGTATACCAAGAGACCCAGTACTTC

clone_size: -
cdr3_length: 13
d_call: -
v_call: TRBV20-1
j_call: TRBJ2-7
cdr3_aa: CSARDPHSDEQYF
cdr3_nt: TGCAGTGCTAGAGACCCACATTCGGACGAGCAGTACTTC

clone_size: -
cdr3_length: 15
d_call: -
v_call: TRBV5-5
j_call: TRBJ2-7
cdr3_aa: CASSLVATTSYEQYF
cdr3_nt: TGTGCCAGCAGCTTGGTTGCCACCACCTCCTACGAGCAGTACTTC